The clone carrying this TCR beta chain was recorded a few times. Its antigen is still unknown. Tumor tissue was taken before any definitive surgery or chemotherapy was given. This entry belongs to a study of high-grade serous ovarian cancer treatment subgroups. Study in general: Mean per sample: around 14,000 reads, 7,400 or so unique TCR beta rearrangements.

The CDR3 extends over 14 amino acids. With 5 bases removed from V and 7 bases from J, the gap between germline ends came to 15 bases. Germline CDR1 MNHEY, CDR2 SMNVEV (reference sequence). Study-wide results and limits: TCR clonal relatedness correlated positively with neoantigen level.

The assay was immunoSEQ multiplex PCR, and TCRdb's table has in-frame clones only and misses some. The sample yields under 10,000 clones, about 72% seen once. The gene calls are TRBV27 and TRBJ1-5; possible D gene TRBD1, 5 bases. Sequenced sample: tumor tissue. The TCR originated in a human donor with high-grade serous ovarian cancer. The CDR3: CASSTTAYGQPQHF. CDR3 DNA sequence: TGTGCCAGCAGTACGACAGCGTATGGACAGCCCCAGCATTTT.